Presented here are 10 T cell receptor beta chains from one specimen sequenced in a study of cytomegalovirus exposure and HLA in healthy donors. PCR amplification relied on 60 Vbeta primers (plus 13 Jbeta primers). The table came from immunoSEQ multiplex PCR; TCRdb's copy has only in-frame clones and leaves some out. The sample lists 120,000 or so clones, roughly 77% occurring once. The specimen sequenced was PBMCs. The receptors originated from a man between 35 and 55 years old in good health and CMV-seronegative.

Comment on this clone: Compared with germline, one end of the junction differs, possibly owing to a read error. In nucleotides, the CDR3 is TGCGCCAGCAGCTTGGGAAGTGCTCAAATAGGTTCTGGGGCCAACGGCCTGACTTTC. This translates into CASSLGSAQIGSGANGLTF. The rearrangement joins TRBV5-1 to TRBJ2-6, with D perhaps matching TRBD1 (5 bases). Looked up from germline, CDR1 is SGHRS and CDR2 is YFSETQ. The CDR3 extends over 19 amino acids.

The CDR3 DNA sequence: TGCGCCAGCAGCCAAGAGTTATCCGCGGACTCCTACGAGCAGTACTTC. It translates to CASSQELSADSYEQYF. V and J are TRBV4-3 and TRBJ2-7; D remains unclear. Trimming took 0 bases from V and 0 from J, leaving 12 bases between them. CDR1 is LGHNA, CDR2 YSLEER, per germline. This CDR3 has 16 amino acids.

CDR3: CASSVDNRDGEKLFF. The CDR3 nucleotides are TGTGCCAGCAGCGTAGATAACAGGGACGGTGAAAAACTGTTTTTT. This rearrangement joins TRBV9 to TRBJ1-4, with D possibly TRBD1 on 6 matching bases. The CDR3 spans 15 residues. The germline V gene has CDR1 SGDLS and CDR2 YYNGEE. The V end lost 0 bases, the J end lost 7 bases, and 13 bases lay between the germline ends.

Only a few counts were recorded for this clone. The V call is TRBV28, the J call TRBJ1-6; the match to TRBD1 covers 10 bases. This CDR3 is 12 amino acids long. Germline-derived CDR1 and CDR2 are MDHEN and SYDVKM. Losses at the gene ends were 8 bases for V and 8 bases for J; bases not matched to a gene: 0. CDR3: CASGTGDSPLHF. As DNA, the CDR3 is TGTGCCAGCGGGACAGGGGATTCACCCCTCCACTTT.

The chain recombines TRBV6-6 with TRBJ2-5; 10 nucleotides align to TRBD1. V lost 5 bases, J lost 11 bases, and 14 bases stayed unmatched. The CDR3 spans 15 residues. Per germline, CDR1 MNHNY and CDR2 SVGAGI (reference sequence). The DNA for the CDR3 is TGTGCCAGCAGTCACAGGGACAGGGGAGCGAGTGAGCAGTACTTC. The encoded protein is CASSHRDRGASEQYF.

Comments on this clone: The junction departs from the called germline gene at one end, perhaps through a read error. V usage is TRBV30 and J usage is TRBJ2-7; maybe TRBD2 (6 bases). Per germline, CDR1 GTSNPN and CDR2 SVGIG (reference sequence). This CDR3 spans 11 amino acids. The DNA for the CDR3 is TGTGCCTGGAGTGTGTGGAGGGGAGAAGACTTC. It is translated as CAWSVWRGEDF.

The CDR3 nucleotides are TGTGCCAGCAGTCCCCTGGCGGGACCTACCGGGGAGCTGTTTTTT. Its translation: CASSPLAGPTGELFF. The rearrangement links TRBV27 to TRBJ2-2; TRBD2 is a possible D gene (6 bases). Trimming took off 5 bases at V and 5 bases at J, with 15 bases between the two ends. Germline V gives CDR1 MNHEY, CDR2 SMNVEV (reference sequence). The CDR3 consists of 15 residues.

The chain combines TRBV7-2 with TRBJ2-2, with 12 bases fitting TRBD2. Germline CDR1 is SGHTA and CDR2 is FQGNSA. V gave up 4 bases and J gave up 6 bases; unmatched junction bases: 6. The CDR3 extends over 16 amino acids. This CDR3 reads CASSSSSGRAAGELFF. The DNA of the CDR3 is TGTGCCAGCAGCTCCTCTAGCGGGAGGGCCGCCGGGGAGCTGTTTTTT.

The J gene is TRBJ2-7, the V gene TRBV10-2, with D maybe TRBD1 (6 bases). This CDR3 is built from 14 residues. Germline CDR1 and CDR2: WSHSY and SAAADI. V was clipped by 2 bases and J by 4 bases, with 12 bases between them. CDR3 sequence: CASSEGQLRYEQYF. The CDR3 nucleotides are TGCGCCAGCAGTGAGGGACAGCTTCGTTACGAGCAGTACTTC.

V is TRBV7-9 and J is TRBJ2-7, with TRBD1 identical over 7 bases. The germline CDR1 and CDR2 sequences are SEHNR and FQNEAQ (reference sequence). The ends lost 3 bases at V and 4 bases at J; junction bases unmatched: 6. The CDR3 totals 14 residues. Here the CDR3 reads CASSFHGTAYEQYF. In nucleotides, the CDR3 is TGTGCCAGCAGCTTCCACGGGACAGCGTACGAGCAGTACTTC.